The present TCR beta chain was sequenced within a study of cytomegalovirus exposure and HLA in healthy donors. TCRdb's table, derived via immunoSEQ multiplex PCR, lists solely in-frame clones and lacks some. The data show some 150,000 clones, around nine tenths seen once. Study outcomes and limitations: It was reported that the classifier diagnosed cytomegalovirus status with high specificity and sensitivity in both the original and validation cohorts. 164 TCR beta chains were listed as cytomegalovirus-associated.

As to this clone: Antigen specificity is unknown.

CDR3 length: 15 amino acids. The J segment lost 3 bases and the V segment lost 2 bases, leaving 0 bases of the junction unmatched. Germline V gene lookup returns CDR1 SGHTA and CDR2 FQGTGA. The genes are TRBV7-3 and TRBJ2-2; TRBD1 matches at 10 bases. The sequenced sample consisted of PBMCs. The receptor was isolated from a woman aged 18 to 35 in good health and CMV-seropositive. The CDR3 nucleotides read TGTGCCAGCAGCTTAGGGACAGGGGACACCGGGGAGCTGTTTTTT. It encodes CASSLGTGDTGELFF.